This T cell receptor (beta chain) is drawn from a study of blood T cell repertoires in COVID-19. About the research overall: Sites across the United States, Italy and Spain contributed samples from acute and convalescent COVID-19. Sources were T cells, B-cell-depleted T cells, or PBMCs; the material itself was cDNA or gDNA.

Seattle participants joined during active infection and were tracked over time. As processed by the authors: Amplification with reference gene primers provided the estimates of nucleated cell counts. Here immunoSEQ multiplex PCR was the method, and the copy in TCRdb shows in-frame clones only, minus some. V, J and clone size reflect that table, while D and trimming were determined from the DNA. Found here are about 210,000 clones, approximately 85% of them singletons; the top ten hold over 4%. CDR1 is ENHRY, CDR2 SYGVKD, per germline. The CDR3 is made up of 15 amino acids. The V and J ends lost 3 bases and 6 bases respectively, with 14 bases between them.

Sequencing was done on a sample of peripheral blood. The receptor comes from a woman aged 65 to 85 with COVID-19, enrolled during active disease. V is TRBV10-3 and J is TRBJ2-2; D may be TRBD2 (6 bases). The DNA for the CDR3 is TGTGCCATCAGTGAAGGAGGGGACCGTGCCGGGGAGCTGTTTTTT. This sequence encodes CAISEGGDRAGELFF.